This TCR beta chain was identified during a study of blood T cell repertoires in COVID-19. Repertoires were generated with immunoSEQ multiplex PCR, while TCRdb's copy carries only in-frame clones and drops some. The sample contains about 150,000 clones, roughly 85% of which appear only once. Germline CDR1 reads LGHDT; CDR2 reads YNNKEL (reference sequence). Trimming stripped 0 bases from V and 6 bases from J, with 11 bases between. The CDR3 totals 14 residues. The sequencing input was peripheral blood. This sequence was found in a human donor with acute or convalescent COVID-19. The donor label of this sample is uncertain. This sequence joins TRBV3-1 (or the pseudogene TRBV3-2) and TRBJ1-2; D possibly corresponds to TRBD1 (5 bases). CDR3 loop: CASSQEGRAHGYTF. The DNA of the CDR3 is TGTGCCAGCAGCCAAGAGGGCAGGGCGCATGGCTACACCTTC.